This entry concerns a single T cell receptor (beta chain). This record comes from a study of shared clonotypes between healthy human individuals. CDR3 length: 14 residues. Trimming pared 4 bases from V and 5 bases from J, leaving 11 bases between. Germline CDR1 and CDR2: MNHEY and SVGAGI. Sequenced by immunoSEQ multiplex PCR; TCRdb stores in-frame clones only, minus some. The sample records approximately 2.5 million clones, just over 90% being singletons. The sequencing sample was made of naive CD4+ T cells sorted from blood. Subset here: CD45RA+ positively selected. This chain connects TRBV6-5 to TRBJ2-2, with no clear D. The sequence came from a man younger than 30 in good health. The CDR3 region is CASSWGYGTGELFF. CDR3 sequence (DNA): TGTGCCAGCAGTTGGGGATACGGGACCGGGGAGCTGTTTTTT.